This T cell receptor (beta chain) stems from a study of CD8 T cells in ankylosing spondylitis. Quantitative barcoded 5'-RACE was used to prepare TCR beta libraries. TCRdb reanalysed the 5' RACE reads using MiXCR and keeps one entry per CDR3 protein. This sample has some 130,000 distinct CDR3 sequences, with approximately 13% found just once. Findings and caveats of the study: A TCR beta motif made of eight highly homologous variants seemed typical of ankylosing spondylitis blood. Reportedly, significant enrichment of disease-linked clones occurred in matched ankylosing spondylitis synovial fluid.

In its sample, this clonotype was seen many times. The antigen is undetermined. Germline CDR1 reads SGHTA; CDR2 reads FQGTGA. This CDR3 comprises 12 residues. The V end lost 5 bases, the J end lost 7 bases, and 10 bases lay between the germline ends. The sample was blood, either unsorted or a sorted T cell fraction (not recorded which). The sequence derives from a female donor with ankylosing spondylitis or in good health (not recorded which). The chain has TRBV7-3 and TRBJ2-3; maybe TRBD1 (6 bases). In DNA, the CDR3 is TGTGCCAGCAGCAAGGACAGAAATACGCAGTATTTT. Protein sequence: CASSKDRNTQYF. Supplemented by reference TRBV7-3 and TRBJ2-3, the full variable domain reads GAGVSQTPSNKVTEKGKYVELRCDPISGHTALYWYRQSLGQGPEFLIYFQGTGAADDSGLPNDRFFAVRPEGSVSTLKIQRTERGDSAVYLCASSKDRNTQYFGPGTRLTVL.